Each of the 19 T cell receptor beta chains below was sequenced from the same sample in a study of blood T cell repertoires in COVID-19. Method: immunoSEQ multiplex PCR; TCRdb's copy keeps in-frame clones and lacks some. Among hundreds of thousands of clones listed, roughly nine tenths were seen once. Sequencing was performed on peripheral blood. The receptors were gathered from a man aged 18-30 years with active or convalescent COVID-19.

This clone was found a few times. This chain links TRBV7-9 with TRBJ2-3, with TRBD2 matching 11 bases. The CDR3 extends over 17 amino acids. Trimming took 1 base from V and 5 from J; bases not matched to a gene: 8. CDR1 and CDR2 (germline): SEHNR, FQNEAQ (reference sequence). CDR3 nucleotide sequence: TGTGCCAGCAGCTTAGGGGGTACTAGCGGGAGCTTAGATACGCAGTATTTT. This encodes CASSLGGTSGSLDTQYF. Full variable domain (missing parts from reference TRBV7-9 and TRBJ2-3): DTGVSQNPRHKITKRGQNVTFRCDPISEHNRLYWYRQTLGQGPEFLTYFQNEAQLEKSRLLSDRFSAERPKGSFSTLEIQRTEQGDSAMYLCASSLGGTSGSLDTQYFGPGTRLTVL.

The chain uses TRBV5-1 and TRBJ1-4; possibly TRBD1 for D (5 bases). Germline assignment: CDR1 SGHRS and CDR2 YFSETQ. Trimming stripped 2 bases from V and 6 bases from J, with 11 bases between. This CDR3 is 14 amino acids long. The CDR3 here is CASSFGGGDEKLFF. CDR3 bases: TGCGCCAGCAGCTTCGGGGGAGGGGATGAAAAACTGTTTTTT. Full variable domain (remainder filled in from reference TRBV5-1 and TRBJ1-4): KAGVTQTPRYLIKTRGQQVTLSCSPISGHRSVSWYQQTPGQGLQFLFEYFSETQRNKGNFPGRFSGRQFSNSRSEMNVSTLELGDSALYLCASSFGGGDEKLFFGSGTQLSVL.

This chain uses TRBV20-1 with TRBJ2-3; D not certain. V was clipped by 1 base and J by 8 bases, with 4 bases between them. The germline V gene encodes CDR1 DFQATT and CDR2 SNEGSKA (reference sequence). This CDR3 contains 10 residues. CDR3 sequence reads: CSARVGTQYF. CDR3 bases: TGCAGTGCTAGAGTCGGTACGCAGTATTTT.

This rearrangement joins TRBV5-5 to TRBJ2-1, with TRBD1 as a possible D gene (5 bases). The CDR3 has 15 residues. Germline CDR1 SGHKS, CDR2 YYEKEE (reference sequence). The V and J ends lost 2 bases and 2 bases respectively, with 11 bases between them. CDR3 in DNA: TGTGCCAGCAGCTTATTTGGGGCGGCCTACAATGAGCAGTTCTTC. As protein: CASSLFGAAYNEQFF.

V gene TRBV4-2 combines with J gene TRBJ2-7, with D possibly matching TRBD2 (6 bases). Per germline, CDR1 LGHNA and CDR2 YNFKEQ. CDR3 length: 15 amino acids. Trimming left V 4 bases short and J 1 base short, with 14 bases between. The CDR3 DNA follows: TGTGCCAGCAGCCCCTTCTTGGAGGGGTCCTACGAGCAGTACTTC. Translating it yields CASSPFLEGSYEQYF.

This rearrangement joins TRBV5-1 to TRBJ2-3, with a tentative D call TRBD2 (7 bases). This CDR3 comprises 14 residues. V was pared by 5 bases and J by 3 bases, with 13 bases between. CDR1 is SGHRS, CDR2 YFSETQ, per germline. The CDR3 sequence: CASSPGGPTDTQYF. DNA of the CDR3: TGCGCCAGCAGTCCGGGGGGCCCAACAGATACGCAGTATTTT.

The rearrangement joins TRBV11-3 to TRBJ2-1; 9 bases align to TRBD2. V shed 5 bases, J shed 0 bases, and the junction held 5 bases outside the gene matches. Per the germline V gene, CDR1 is SGHNT and CDR2 is YENEEA. CDR3 length equals 16 residues. The CDR3 DNA follows: TGTGCCAGCAGCCCACAGGGACTAGCCTCCTACAATGAGCAGTTCTTC. Residues: CASSPQGLASYNEQFF.

The chain is built from TRBV11-2 and TRBJ2-1; perhaps TRBD2 as D (5 bases). Germline CDR1 is SGHAT and CDR2 is FQNNGV. CDR3 size: 15 residues. The V end lost 6 bases, the J end lost 6 bases, and 18 bases lay between the germline ends. CDR3 nucleotides: TGTGCCAGCAGTCGAGTTCGGGGAAGGCTCAATGAGCAGTTCTTC. Its protein is CASSRVRGRLNEQFF.

The chain couples TRBV11-2 to TRBJ2-7, with D perhaps TRBD1 (6 bases). The length of the CDR3 is 16 residues. The ends were cut back, 3 bases at V and 3 bases at J, with 18 bases in the middle. The V gene's germline CDR1 is SGHAT and CDR2 FQNNGV. The CDR3 loop is CASSFLSTGQGYEQYF. The CDR3 nucleotides are TGTGCCAGCAGCTTCTTATCTACGGGACAAGGCTACGAGCAGTACTTC.

The DNA of the CDR3 is TGTGCCAGCTCACTTAGTACTCCAGAGACCCAGTACTTC. Its translation: CASSLSTPETQYF. This rearrangement joins TRBV18 to TRBJ2-5; no reliable D call. Trimming removed 4 bases at V and 4 bases at J, with 10 bases between. CDR1 and CDR2 from the germline V gene are KGHSH and LQKENI. This CDR3 is 13 amino acids long. Complete variable domain (other parts from reference TRBV18 and TRBJ2-5): NAGVMQNPRHLVRRRGQEARLRCSPMKGHSHVYWYRQLPEEGLKFMVYLQKENIIDESGMPKERFSAEFPKEGPSILRIQQVVRGDSAAYFCASSLSTPETQYFGPGTRLLVL.

V and J are TRBV5-1 and TRBJ2-7; 9 bases agree with TRBD2. The CDR3 totals 18 residues. The V segment lost 0 bases and the J segment 1 base; nucleotides outside the gene matches: 11. The germline CDR1 and CDR2 sequences are SGHRS and YFSETQ. CDR3 nucleotides: TGCGCCAGCAGCTTGGAGCCGGGTAGCGGGAGCAAGTCCTACGAGCAGTACTTC. It specifies CASSLEPGSGSKSYEQYF.

This clone was picked up one time. J is TRBJ2-3 and V is TRBV7-2, with 7 bases fitting TRBD2. The V gene end was trimmed by 3 bases and the J gene end by 3 bases; junction bases not matched to a gene: 6. Germline-derived CDR1 and CDR2 are SGHTA and FQGNSA. CDR3 length equals 15 residues. The CDR3 sequence is CASSFGGRETDTQYF. As DNA, the CDR3 is TGTGCCAGCAGCTTCGGGGGGAGAGAGACAGATACGCAGTATTTT.

This clone was observed once. V and J are TRBV3-1 (or the pseudogene TRBV3-2) and TRBJ1-1; a possible D gene is TRBD1 (5 bases). V lost 4 bases and J 1 base, leaving 10 bases between the germline ends. The germline gives CDR1 LGHDT, CDR2 YNNKEL (reference sequence). The CDR3 contains 14 residues. The CDR3 nucleotides are TGTGCCAGCAGCCCCCGGACAAAGAACACTGAAGCTTTCTTT. Amino acids: CASSPRTKNTEAFF.

V is TRBV9 and J is TRBJ2-3; 8 positions match TRBD2. The CDR3 is 14 residues long. V dropped 4 bases and J dropped 4; count of bases not matched to a gene: 5. The V gene's germline CDR1 is SGDLS and CDR2 YYNGEE. CDR3 DNA: TGTGCCAGCAGCCCCGGACTAGCTTCAGATACGCAGTATTTT. Translation gives CASSPGLASDTQYF.

This clone was seen only once. The chain has TRBV4-2 and TRBJ2-2, with 8 bases lining up with TRBD2. CDR3 length equals 18 residues. CDR1 is LGHNA and CDR2 is YNFKEQ in the germline V gene. V lost 4 bases to trimming and J lost 3 bases; unmatched junction nucleotides: 13. CDR3 bases: TGTGCCAGCAGCCCGACCCCGGGACTAGGGTTGGACACCGGGGAGCTGTTTTTT. Protein sequence: CASSPTPGLGLDTGELFF.

This chain connects TRBV28 to TRBJ2-7, with 11 bases that match TRBD2. After removal of 2 bases from V and 7 bases from J, the junction contained 4 bases not matched to a gene. Germline lookup yields CDR1 MDHEN and CDR2 SYDVKM. The CDR3 totals 14 residues. Here the CDR3 reads CASSLLAGGGEQYF. CDR3 nucleotides: TGTGCCAGCAGTTTACTAGCGGGAGGCGGTGAGCAGTACTTC. Complete variable domain (other parts from reference TRBV28 and TRBJ2-7): DVKVTQSSRYLVKRTGEKVFLECVQDMDHENMFWYRQDPGLGLRLIYFSYDVKMKEKGDIPEGYSVSREKKERFSLILESASTNQTSMYLCASSLLAGGGEQYFGPGTRLTVT.

The J gene is TRBJ2-1, the V gene TRBV14, with TRBD2 identical over 9 bases. The length of the CDR3 is 17 residues. The germline V gene has CDR1 SGHDN and CDR2 FVKESK. With 0 bases clipped from V and 2 bases from J, the junction kept 5 bases outside the gene matches. This CDR3 is CASSQEVGGGAYNEQFF. CDR3 nucleotides: TGTGCCAGCAGCCAAGAAGTAGGCGGGGGGGCCTACAATGAGCAGTTCTTC.

The V and J genes are TRBV7-9 and TRBJ2-1; D unresolved. The germline V gene encodes CDR1 SEHNR and CDR2 FQNEAQ (reference sequence). The length of the CDR3 is 12 residues. The V gene lost 5 bases and the J gene lost 7 bases, with 9 bases spanning the gap. The CDR3 reads CASSPHFNEQFF. CDR3 DNA: TGTGCCAGCAGCCCCCATTTTAATGAGCAGTTCTTC. The full variable domain, in which reference TRBV7-9 and TRBJ2-1 provide the parts outside the CDR3, is DTGVSQNPRHKITKRGQNVTFRCDPISEHNRLYWYRQTLGQGPEFLTYFQNEAQLEKSRLLSDRFSAERPKGSFSTLEIQRTEQGDSAMYLCASSPHFNEQFFGPGTRLTVL.

CDR3 DNA: TGTGCCAGTAGTGGAAAACCGGGACTCTCGAACACCGGGGAGCTGTTTTTT. This sequence encodes CASSGKPGLSNTGELFF. This chain links TRBV19 with TRBJ2-2, with a possible D match to TRBD2 (6 bases). Germline loops: CDR1 LNHDA, CDR2 SQIVND (reference sequence). V dropped 5 bases and J dropped 0 bases, with 16 bases sitting between them. CDR3 length: 17 residues.